The T cell receptor (beta chain) described here comes from a study of identical twins. Findings of the study overall: Invariant MAIT and iNKT cells may have partly biased zero-insertion analyses.

TCRdb used MiXCR to reprocess the 5' RACE reads, holding one entry per CDR3 protein. The table includes roughly 750,000 distinct CDR3 sequences, approximately 22% detected once. A remark on this clonotype: The target antigen is unknown.

All donors were healthy Caucasians. V lost 3 bases and J 3 bases, leaving 12 bases between the germline ends. This CDR3 spans 14 amino acids. These data were also reused for a study on T cells expressing NK-cell markers. From that report: HCMV seropositivity characterized seven of the eight sequenced donors, and seronegativity one. Researchers report these clonotypes also headed the CD3+CD56-NKG2C+ fraction in several donors.

The source of this sequence is a woman aged 18 to 35 in good health. J is TRBJ2-7 and V is TRBV12-3 or TRBV12-4; D remains ambiguous. The sample consisted of PBMCs. CDR3 coding DNA: TGTGCCAGCAGTTTGGCCGACATCCTCTACGAGCAGTACTTC. Amino acid sequence: CASSLADILYEQYF.